A single sample gave rise to the 17 T cell receptor beta chains below, sequenced in a study of T cells in localized non-small cell lung cancer. Sequencing was performed with immunoSEQ multiplex PCR; in TCRdb, only in-frame clones are kept and a portion is missing. Among 25,000 to 35,000 clones listed, 85% to 95% were seen once. Here the sequenced sample was peripheral blood, taken before any cancer treatment. The receptors derive from a woman aged 35-75 years with stage I lung adenocarcinoma.

This chain uses TRBV9 with TRBJ2-1, with D maybe TRBD2 (6 bases). Germline CDR1 and CDR2: SGDLS and YYNGEE. V shed 2 bases and J shed 0 bases, with 9 bases lying between them. The CDR3 is 15 residues long. The CDR3 protein is CASSVEGDSYNEQFF. CDR3 sequence (DNA): TGTGCCAGCAGCGTGGAGGGTGACTCCTACAATGAGCAGTTCTTC. Full variable domain (rest looked up from reference TRBV9 and TRBJ2-1): DSGVTQTPKHLITATGQRVTLRCSPRSGDLSVYWYQQSLDQGLQFLIQYYNGEERAKGNILERFSAQQFPDLHSELNLSSLELGDSALYFCASSVEGDSYNEQFFGPGTRLTVL.

The rearrangement joins TRBV5-8 to TRBJ1-1, with D perhaps matching TRBD1 (5 bases). Between the trimmed V and J ends, which lost 4 bases and 7 bases, there was a span of 11 bases. The germline V gene has CDR1 SGHTS and CDR2 YDEGEE. This CDR3 spans 12 amino acids. CDR3 region: CASSPYDSEAFF. Here the CDR3 DNA reads TGTGCCAGCAGCCCATACGACAGTGAAGCTTTCTTT.

This clone has only a few counts. The chain has TRBV5-4 and TRBJ1-4, with 7 bases aligning to TRBD1. The CDR3 sequence is 16 residues long. Germline values: CDR1 SGHNT, CDR2 YYREEE (reference sequence). J gave up 4 bases and V 2 bases, and 8 bases lay outside the gene matches. CDR3 bases: TGTGCCAGCAGCTTCGGAGCAGGGGGTGGTAATGAAAAACTGTTTTTT. It translates to CASSFGAGGGNEKLFF.

The J gene is TRBJ1-1, the V gene TRBV23-1; D not resolved. TRBV23-1 is an ORF, and what it does is uncertain. Trimming left V 0 bases short and J 4 bases short, with 12 bases between. This CDR3 region has 15 residues. CDR3 residues: CASSQSGRMGTEAFF. In DNA form, the CDR3 reads TGCGCCAGCAGTCAATCGGGTCGGATGGGCACTGAAGCTTTCTTT.

The chain combines TRBV7-2 with TRBJ1-1; D is unresolved. Trimming took 7 bases from V and 4 from J, leaving 13 bases between them. The CDR3 runs 13 residues. Germline values: CDR1 SGHTA, CDR2 FQGNSA. CDR3 nucleotide sequence: TGTGCCAGCACTATTAGGTGGGGCACTGAAGCTTTCTTT. Amino acids: CASTIRWGTEAFF.

CDR3 residues: CASSLGSARPSYEQYF. The CDR3 DNA reads as TGTGCCAGCAGCTTAGGGTCGGCGCGGCCGTCCTACGAGCAGTACTTC. This rearrangement joins TRBV7-9 to TRBJ2-7; D unclear. CDR3 length: 16 residues. CDR1 is SEHNR, CDR2 FQNEAQ, per germline (reference sequence). Trimming took 1 base from V and 1 from J, leaving 14 bases between them.

J is TRBJ1-5 and V is TRBV6-1; D gene ambiguous. Per germline, CDR1 MNHNS and CDR2 SASEGT. The CDR3 loop spans 14 amino acids. The ends were cut back, 7 bases at V and 2 bases at J, with 12 bases in the middle. For the CDR3, the DNA is TGTGCCAGCAAGGAGCATTTGGGCAATCAGCCCCAGCATTTT. Translated, it gives CASKEHLGNQPQHF.

The chain recombines TRBV19 with TRBJ1-2; 7 bases are shared with TRBD1. The V segment lost 9 bases and the J segment 4 bases; nucleotides outside the gene matches: 5. CDR3 length: 12 residues. CDR1 and CDR2 (germline): LNHDA, SQIVND (reference sequence). The DNA of the CDR3 is TGTGCCAGCATGGGGGACAGCTATGGCTACACCTTC. This sequence encodes CASMGDSYGYTF.

The V and J genes are TRBV15 and TRBJ1-1; D possibly corresponds to TRBD1 (5 bases). The CDR3 is made up of 13 amino acids. V shed 3 bases and J shed 3 bases, with 8 bases lying between them. Per germline, CDR1 LNHNV and CDR2 YYDKDF (reference sequence). CDR3 coding DNA: TGTGCCACCAGCAGGGGGGTTTACACTGAAGCTTTCTTT. Residues: CATSRGVYTEAFF.

Notes on this clone: The same CDR3 can be traced to other DNA sequences in this sample. CDR3 residues: CASSPTHREYEKLFF. In DNA form, the CDR3 reads TGTGCCAGCAGCCCAACCCACAGGGAATACGAAAAACTGTTTTTT. The chain combines TRBV13 with TRBJ1-4, with D perhaps matching TRBD1 (6 bases). This CDR3 is 15 amino acids long. Germline CDR1 reads PRHDT; CDR2 reads FYEKMQ (reference sequence). With 5 bases removed from V and 8 bases from J, the gap between germline ends came to 18 bases.

This clone was recorded only once. The chain joins TRBV29-1 to TRBJ1-3, with TRBD1 identical over 7 bases. In germline, CDR1 is SQVTM, CDR2 ANQGSEA. The CDR3 totals 14 residues. J gave up 0 bases and V 8 bases, and 7 bases lay outside the gene matches. CDR3 in amino acids: CSYVTGNSGNTIYF. The CDR3 DNA sequence: TGCAGCTACGTGACAGGGAACTCTGGAAACACCATATATTTT.

DNA of the CDR3: TGTGCCAGCAGCTTAGATAGCTTCGGCACCGGGGAGCTGTTTTTT. Translated: CASSLDSFGTGELFF. V and J are TRBV11-2 and TRBJ2-2; D ambiguous. CDR1 SGHAT and CDR2 FQNNGV come from the germline V gene. Trimming removed 0 bases at V and 4 bases at J, with 9 bases between. CDR3 size: 15 residues.

A single count supports this clone. The rearrangement uses TRBV11-2 and TRBJ2-1; D is uncertain. The V and J ends lost 5 bases and 2 bases respectively, with 10 bases between them. The CDR3 is 14 residues long. Germline values: CDR1 SGHAT, CDR2 FQNNGV. The CDR3 sequence is CASSPPRTYNEQFF. In DNA form, the CDR3 reads TGTGCCAGCAGCCCCCCGAGAACCTACAATGAGCAGTTCTTC.

The chain is built from TRBV10-1 and TRBJ2-3; D gene unclear. The CDR3 totals 14 residues. Trimming removed 3 bases at V and 0 bases at J, with 7 bases between. Germline V CDR1 and CDR2: WNHNN, SYGVQD (reference sequence). The CDR3 nucleotides are TGCGCCAGCAGTGACGGCCTGAGCACAGATACGCAGTATTTT. Protein sequence: CASSDGLSTDTQYF.

The CDR3: CASTQGGYADTQYF. CDR3 DNA sequence: TGCGCCAGCACCCAGGGAGGGTACGCAGATACGCAGTATTTT. V gene TRBV5-1 combines with J gene TRBJ2-3, with 7 nucleotides matching TRBD2. J gave up 4 bases and V 6 bases, and 8 bases lay outside the gene matches. Germline CDR1 and CDR2: SGHRS and YFSETQ. This CDR3 comprises 14 residues.

V and J are TRBV5-5 and TRBJ2-1; D ambiguous. V lost 0 bases to trimming and J lost 8 bases, with 3 bases between them. The germline gives CDR1 SGHKS, CDR2 YYEKEE (reference sequence). The CDR3 is 11 amino acids. The chain's CDR3 is CASSLVDEQFF. The DNA of the CDR3 is TGTGCCAGCAGCTTGGTAGATGAGCAGTTCTTC.

The J gene is TRBJ2-2, the V gene TRBV5-1, with TRBD1 as a possible D gene (6 bases). The germline gives CDR1 SGHRS, CDR2 YFSETQ. The CDR3 is 15 amino acids. Between the trimmed V and J ends, which lost 7 bases and 3 bases, there was a span of 16 bases. The CDR3 is CASGRSGADTGELFF. In DNA form, the CDR3 reads TGCGCCAGCGGTAGGTCAGGGGCGGACACCGGGGAGCTGTTTTTT.